This TCR beta chain was documented in a study of blood T cell repertoires in COVID-19. Study processing details: For nucleated cells, counts were estimated from reference gene primer amplification. This table comes from immunoSEQ multiplex PCR, and its TCRdb copy is limited to in-frame clones, with some not included. V and J calls plus clone size are reproduced from that table; the DNA served to infer D and trimming. The data hold around 360,000 clones, with roughly 87% observed a single time. Participants came from roughly 24 US areas, aged about 18 to 89 years. Participants were placed into cohorts based on the clinical history they reported. For recovered donors of Cohort 3, there were two negative PCRs, clearance, or symptom resolution. V lost 2 bases, J lost 6 bases, and 7 bases stayed unmatched. Germline CDR1 and CDR2: SGHRS and YFSETQ. This CDR3 has 15 amino acids.

The rearrangement joins TRBV5-1 to TRBJ1-4; TRBD1 agrees at 7 bases. This TCR was recovered from a young woman who had recovered from COVID-19. Sequenced sample: PBMCs or T cells enriched from blood (not recorded which). The DNA for the CDR3 is TGCGCCAGCAGCTTCACAAGGGGGCCGGATGAAAAACTGTTTTTT. This sequence encodes CASSFTRGPDEKLFF.